This T cell receptor (beta chain) was identified during a study of identical twins. CDR1 DFQATT and CDR2 SNEGSKA come from the germline V gene (reference sequence). The CDR3 has 13 amino acids. V dropped 3 bases and J dropped 3; count of bases not matched to a gene: 5. This clonotype was recorded many times. Using its own MiXCR run on the 5' RACE reads, TCRdb lists one record per CDR3 protein. The sample has approximately 670,000 distinct CDR3 sequences, 6% to 6.5% seen once. This chain connects TRBV20-1 to TRBJ2-7; TRBD2 agrees at 7 bases. The sample consisted of naive T cells sorted from blood. This receptor was taken from a man aged 18 to 35 in good health. The CDR3 DNA follows: TGCAGTGCTAGGGTAGCGGGCAGCTACGAGCAGTACTTC. Translation: CSARVAGSYEQYF.